The sequence of this T cell receptor (beta chain) was determined in a study of OX40 agonist ivuxolimab in advanced cancers. Study at large: Three patients responded partially, comprising one with hepatocellular carcinoma and two with cutaneous melanoma.

On this clone itself: What it binds is unknown.

Points from the study as a whole: Blood T cells, both CD4+ and CD8+, expanded clonally by week 6 at 0.1 to 3.0 mg/kg.

TCRdb's copy holds only in-frame clones and misses some; the assay was immunoSEQ multiplex PCR. The sample holds 60,000 to 70,000 clones, roughly 88% seen once. The V gene lost 6 bases and the J gene lost 0 bases, with 5 bases spanning the gap. Looked up from germline, CDR1 is SGHRS and CDR2 is YFSETQ. CDR3 size: 12 residues. The chain joins TRBV5-1 to TRBJ2-3; no clear D gene. This material consisted of CD4+ or CD8+ T cells sorted from blood, taken in a trial of the OX40 agonist ivuxolimab. This receptor was taken from an adult with an advanced solid tumor such as melanoma, head and neck, liver or kidney cancer. CDR3 coding DNA: TGCGCCAGCACTGAAAGCACAGATACGCAGTATTTT. Encoded protein: CASTESTDTQYF.